The 17 T cell receptor beta chains below were found in one sample sequenced in a study of PD-1 blockade in mismatch repair-deficient tumors. TCRdb's table, derived via immunoSEQ multiplex PCR, lists solely in-frame clones and lacks some. The data hold just under 80,000 clones, with roughly 80% observed a single time. The specimen comprised peripheral blood, sampled 44 weeks after starting pembrolizumab. Receptors originate from an adult with mismatch repair-deficient cancer.

The chain has TRBV19 and TRBJ1-5; D might be TRBD1 (5 bases). Looked up from germline, CDR1 is LNHDA and CDR2 is SQIVND (reference sequence). Trimming removed 5 bases at V and 4 bases at J, with 15 bases between. This CDR3 has 15 amino acids. CDR3 DNA sequence: TGTGCCAGTAGTCCGGGGAGGGGTGAGAATCAGCCCCAGCATTTT. This gives the protein CASSPGRGENQPQHF.

The rearrangement uses TRBV10-3 and TRBJ2-5; 11 nucleotides match TRBD2. Germline V lookup: CDR1 ENHRY, CDR2 SYGVKD. This CDR3 contains 19 residues. J gave up 1 base and V 0 bases, and 10 bases lay outside the gene matches. In DNA form, the CDR3 reads TGTGCCATCAGTGAGTCGACGACCGCTAGCGGGAGGTTCCAAGAGACCCAGTACTTC. It yields the protein CAISESTTASGRFQETQYF.

The rearrangement joins TRBV5-4 to TRBJ1-5; a weak D match, TRBD1 (6 bases). CDR1 and CDR2 from the germline V gene are SGHNT and YYREEE (reference sequence). With 4 bases removed from V and 6 bases from J, the gap between germline ends came to 17 bases. The CDR3 is made up of 15 amino acids. CDR3 protein: CASSQDERGAQPQHF. For the CDR3, the DNA is TGTGCCAGCAGCCAAGATGAAAGGGGGGCTCAGCCCCAGCATTTT.

The rearrangement links TRBV4-1 to TRBJ1-1; TRBD1 matches at 7 bases. J lost 7 bases, V lost 3 bases, and 8 bases had no gene match. The CDR3 extends over 14 amino acids. Germline-derived CDR1 and CDR2 are MGHRA and YSYEKL. CDR3 amino acids: CASSQYTGEGEAFF. The CDR3 DNA is TGCGCCAGCAGCCAGTATACAGGGGAAGGTGAAGCTTTCTTT.

The CDR3 sequence is CASSFDVETQYF. The CDR3 bases are TGTGCCAGCAGCTTTGACGTTGAGACCCAGTACTTC. The chain is built from TRBV11-2 and TRBJ2-5, with no clear D. CDR1 is SGHAT, CDR2 FQNNGV, per germline. The length of the CDR3 is 12 residues. V was pared by 3 bases and J by 5 bases, with 7 bases between.

CDR3 DNA sequence: TGTGCCAGCAGTGAAGAGGGGGTCGGTGGCTACACCTTC. It specifies CASSEEGVGGYTF. This chain joins TRBV2 and TRBJ1-2; D possibly corresponds to TRBD1 (6 bases). CDR3 length: 13 residues. Deletions cut 1 base from V and 7 bases from J, with 10 bases between. CDR1 is SNHLY, CDR2 FYNNEI, per germline.

The chain couples TRBV5-4 to TRBJ2-7; either TRBD1 or TRBD2 may supply D (5 bases each). Germline assignment: CDR1 SGHNT and CDR2 YYREEE (reference sequence). Trimming removed 2 bases at V and 2 bases at J, with 8 bases between. CDR3 length equals 13 residues. In nucleotides, the CDR3 is TGTGCCAGCAGCTTTGGGGGACCCTACGAGCAGTACTTC. Amino acids: CASSFGGPYEQYF.

This clone was recorded only once. This sequence joins TRBV7-3 and TRBJ2-1; D is tentatively TRBD1 or TRBD2 (5 bases each). This CDR3 spans 15 amino acids. Trimming removed 4 bases from V and 5 bases from J, with 15 bases in between. Germline V CDR1 and CDR2: SGHTA, FQGTGA. DNA for the CDR3: TGTGCCAGCAGCTCGACTGAGGTGGGGGACAATGAGCAGTTCTTC. Its translation is CASSSTEVGDNEQFF.

The chain combines TRBV11-3 with TRBJ2-3, with TRBD2 matching over 13 bases. The length of the CDR3 is 18 residues. Germline V gene data show CDR1 as SGHNT and CDR2 as YENEEA. With 1 base clipped from V and 6 bases from J, the junction kept 10 bases outside the gene matches. CDR3 residues: CASSLGEPGLAGSDTQYF. The CDR3 DNA follows: TGTGCCAGCAGCTTAGGGGAACCGGGACTAGCGGGATCGGATACGCAGTATTTT.

The gene calls are TRBV11-2 and TRBJ2-2; TRBD2 matches at 7 bases. Germline V gives CDR1 SGHAT, CDR2 FQNNGV. This CDR3 is built from 16 residues. Trimming at V came to 6 bases and at J to 7 bases, leaving 14 bases not matched to a gene. CDR3 region: CASRGGSGGIGGELFF. The CDR3 DNA reads as TGTGCCAGCAGGGGCGGGTCGGGAGGTATAGGCGGGGAGCTGTTTTTT.

The V gene is TRBV6-5, the J gene TRBJ2-5, with D unresolved. The germline V gene has CDR1 MNHEY and CDR2 SVGAGI. CDR3 size: 15 residues. Between the trimmed V and J ends, which lost 8 bases and 0 bases, there was a span of 16 bases. For the CDR3, the DNA is TGTGCCAGCGCCTCTCTCGTGGGTGACCAAGAGACCCAGTACTTC. It is translated as CASASLVGDQETQYF.

The J gene is TRBJ2-7, the V gene TRBV19; D gene uncertain. Germline CDR1 and CDR2: LNHDA and SQIVND (reference sequence). The CDR3 extends over 15 amino acids. Trimming shortened V by 3 bases and J by 2 bases, and 14 bases separated the two germline ends. CDR3 loop: CASSISAATTYEQYF. The CDR3 coding sequence is TGTGCCAGTAGTATTTCGGCAGCAACTACCTACGAGCAGTACTTC.

The chain recombines TRBV19 with TRBJ1-1; 10 bases align to TRBD1. The V gene end was trimmed by 5 bases and the J gene end by 4 bases; junction bases not matched to a gene: 4. The CDR3 extends over 14 amino acids. Germline CDR1 and CDR2: LNHDA and SQIVND (reference sequence). As DNA, the CDR3 is TGTGCCAGTAGTGCCCGGACAGGGGGCACTGAAGCTTTCTTT. Protein: CASSARTGGTEAFF.

J is TRBJ1-2 and V is TRBV11-2; D possibly corresponds to TRBD1 (5 bases). Germline CDR1 reads SGHAT; CDR2 reads FQNNGV. CDR3 length: 16 residues. V was shortened by 5 bases and J by 2 bases, with 18 bases between the two germline ends. The chain's CDR3 is CASSEAQGIKNYGYTF. The CDR3 nucleotides read TGTGCCAGCAGCGAAGCGCAGGGAATTAAAAACTATGGCTACACCTTC.

V and J are TRBV10-3 and TRBJ2-2, with 7 bases that match TRBD1. Germline trimming cut 4 bases from V and 4 bases from J; bases unmatched to any gene: 6. CDR3 size: 15 residues. From germline, CDR1 is ENHRY and CDR2 SYGVKD. Here the CDR3 reads CAISVEGASTGELFF. CDR3 in DNA: TGTGCCATCAGTGTAGAGGGGGCCAGCACCGGGGAGCTGTTTTTT.

CDR3 sequence: CASSLPKEDTEAFF. The CDR3 bases are TGTGCCAGCAGCTTACCTAAGGAGGACACTGAAGCTTTCTTT. The rearrangement links TRBV11-3 to TRBJ1-1, with D hard to call. Germline V gives CDR1 SGHNT, CDR2 YENEEA. CDR3 length: 14 amino acids. V lost 2 bases to trimming and J lost 3 bases, with 10 bases between them.

This clone was counted a single time. The chain is built from TRBV19 and TRBJ1-1, with D maybe TRBD1 (6 bases). The CDR3 loop spans 17 amino acids. V dropped 5 bases and J dropped 2 bases, with 21 bases sitting between them. Germline V gives CDR1 LNHDA, CDR2 SQIVND (reference sequence). CDR3 in DNA: TGTGCCAGTAGTGTCAGGGGCCAGCTGAATCTTAACACTGAAGCTTTCTTT. Amino acids: CASSVRGQLNLNTEAFF.